The 5 T cell receptor beta chains below come from one sample, sequenced in a study of cytomegalovirus exposure and HLA in healthy donors. The PCR employed 60 Vbeta primers together with 13 Jbeta primers. Method: immunoSEQ multiplex PCR; TCRdb's copy keeps in-frame clones and lacks some. The repertoire holds some 130,000 clones, around 75% seen once, with about 3.4% in the top ten. The sample taken for sequencing was PBMCs. The receptors derive from a female donor in good health and CMV-seronegative.

The V call is TRBV10-3, the J call TRBJ1-1; 7 bases fit TRBD1. The ends lost 3 bases at V and 11 bases at J; junction bases unmatched: 9. Germline values: CDR1 ENHRY, CDR2 SYGVKD. The CDR3 is 13 amino acids. CDR3 region: CAISDRQGGQAFF. CDR3 coding DNA: TGTGCCATCAGTGACCGACAGGGTGGACAGGCTTTCTTT.

The chain couples TRBV7-8 to TRBJ2-2; TRBD1 matches at 9 bases. Germline trimming cut 4 bases from V and 5 bases from J; bases unmatched to any gene: 5. CDR1 SGHVS and CDR2 FQNEAQ come from the germline V gene. The CDR3 extends over 15 amino acids. The DNA for the CDR3 is TGTGCCAGCAGCTGGGGGACAGGGACGACCGGGGAGCTGTTTTTT. Its translation: CASSWGTGTTGELFF.

V and J are TRBV1 and TRBJ2-7; TRBD2 is the table's D call, not checked against the DNA. TRBV1 is tagged as a pseudogene. CDR3 length: 15 amino acids. CDR3 sequence reads: CTSSPHPSGAYEQYF. DNA for the CDR3: TGCACCAGCAGCCCTCACCCATCCGGGGCCTACGAGCAGTACTTC.

The V gene is TRBV10-3, the J gene TRBJ1-5; TRBD1 is a possible D gene (5 bases). The CDR3 covers 18 residues. Germline V CDR1 and CDR2: ENHRY, SYGVKD. V gave up 3 bases and J gave up 2 bases, with 20 bases separating them. The CDR3 here is CAISDPRGGVKGNQPQHF. CDR3 bases: TGTGCCATCAGTGACCCCCGGGGAGGGGTTAAAGGCAATCAGCCCCAGCATTTT.

The chain uses TRBV6-6 and TRBJ2-2; no reliable D call. V was trimmed by 2 bases and J by 4 bases, leaving 14 bases between them. Per the germline V gene, CDR1 is MNHNY and CDR2 is SVGAGI (reference sequence). This CDR3 region has 16 residues. The CDR3 reads CASSYPLERITGELFF. The CDR3 DNA reads as TGTGCCAGCAGTTACCCACTCGAGAGAATCACCGGGGAGCTGTTTTTT.